The entry that follows covers one TCR beta chain sequence. The length of the CDR3 is 12 residues. The germline V gene encodes CDR1 SGDLS and CDR2 YYNGEE. V dropped 4 bases and J dropped 3 bases, with 8 bases sitting between them. These data are taken from a study of blood T cell repertoires in COVID-19. About the study: Spain, Italy and the United States supplied samples that represented acute and convalescent COVID-19.

Profiled with immunoSEQ multiplex PCR; TCRdb holds only in-frame clones, not every one. The profile covers some 400,000 clones, with around 90% appearing a single time and around 7% taken by the ten largest. The sequenced sample was peripheral blood. The chain employs TRBV9 and TRBJ2-7; the D gene is possibly TRBD2 (5 bases). This receptor was obtained from a man aged 18 to 30 with active or convalescent COVID-19. The CDR3 loop reads CASSIRDYEQYF. CDR3 coding DNA: TGTGCCAGCAGCATCCGGGACTACGAGCAGTACTTC.